The rows below give T cell receptor beta chains drawn from one sample of a study of lymphopenia after photon versus proton radiotherapy. The protocol was immunoSEQ multiplex PCR, while the TCRdb copy is restricted to in-frame clones and leaves out a portion. Altogether just over 25,000 clones are present, 75% to 90% being singletons, with the ten largest covering 4% to 6.5%. This sample comprised peripheral blood, obtained from a patient treated with photon-based radiotherapy. The receptor set was obtained from a man younger than 40 with gastric cancer. The CDR3 runs from the conserved cysteine through the conserved F or W.

j_call: TRBJ2-1; v_call: TRBV7-3; cdr3_aa: CASSFESYNEQFF
j_call: TRBJ2-7; v_call: TRBV7-8; cdr3_aa: CASSLGSGTYEQYF
j_call: TRBJ2-3; v_call: TRBV5-4; cdr3_aa: CASSLGEGLAGTDTQYF
j_call: TRBJ1-4; v_call: TRBV7-2; cdr3_aa: CASSLGVITNEKLFF
j_call: TRBJ2-3; v_call: TRBV18; cdr3_aa: CASSPRRGNGGTDTQYF
j_call: TRBJ1-5; v_call: TRBV27; cdr3_aa: CASSLVGGKHQPQHF
j_call: TRBJ2-2; v_call: TRBV19; cdr3_aa: CASSPFGLSDTGELFF
j_call: TRBJ2-7; v_call: TRBV7-9; cdr3_aa: CASSGVGQGIDEQYF
j_call: TRBJ2-1; v_call: TRBV25-1; cdr3_aa: CASSRQGAIASGFYEQFF
j_call: TRBJ1-4; v_call: TRBV5-6; cdr3_aa: CASSLGTNEKLFF
j_call: TRBJ2-5; v_call: TRBV5-8; cdr3_aa: CASSSTGAWGETQYF
j_call: TRBJ2-7; v_call: TRBV11-3; cdr3_aa: CASSLGQGTYEQYF
j_call: TRBJ2-4; v_call: TRBV27; cdr3_aa: CASSLSGVAGVTKNIQYF
j_call: TRBJ2-1; v_call: TRBV11-2; cdr3_aa: CASSLGDNNEQFF
j_call: .; v_call: TRBV28; cdr3_aa: CASRASSYEQYF
j_call: TRBJ2-1; v_call: TRBV2; cdr3_aa: CASPSTAYNEQFF
j_call: TRBJ1-2; v_call: TRBV7-2; cdr3_aa: CASTPGTGIGYGYTF
j_call: TRBJ2-3; v_call: TRBV2; cdr3_aa: CASSDEGWAQYF
j_call: .; v_call: TRBV7-9; cdr3_aa: CASTSGSYEQYF
j_call: TRBJ2-3; v_call: TRBV28; cdr3_aa: CASRQPGTDTQYF
j_call: TRBJ1-5; v_call: TRBV2; cdr3_aa: CASSDDREGGNQPQHF
j_call: TRBJ2-5; v_call: TRBV18; cdr3_aa: CASSQGSETQYF
j_call: TRBJ2-4; v_call: TRBV7-2; cdr3_aa: CASSRRERNIQYF
j_call: TRBJ2-1; v_call: TRBV28; cdr3_aa: CASSPTSGSLSEQFF
j_call: TRBJ2-6; v_call: TRBV4-2; cdr3_aa: CASRTSGASGANVLTF
j_call: TRBJ2-6; v_call: TRBV6-5; cdr3_aa: CASSYSSANVLTF
j_call: TRBJ1-6; v_call: TRBV5-1; cdr3_aa: CASSPEQGRNSPLHF
j_call: TRBJ2-1; v_call: TRBV27; cdr3_aa: CASSRKPPGLAGGEQFF
j_call: TRBJ1-2; v_call: TRBV2; cdr3_aa: CASSAQGMSGYTF
j_call: TRBJ2-3; v_call: TRBV12-5; cdr3_aa: CASGRGKNTDTQYF
j_call: TRBJ2-5; v_call: TRBV25-1; cdr3_aa: CASSEYIGRQETQYF
j_call: TRBJ1-3; v_call: TRBV28; cdr3_aa: CASSFTMSSGNTIYF
j_call: TRBJ2-7; v_call: TRBV7-9; cdr3_aa: CASSFLGGGREGEQYF
j_call: TRBJ1-2; v_call: TRBV29-1; cdr3_aa: CSVSSVPPGSYTF
j_call: TRBJ2-5; v_call: TRBV9; cdr3_aa: CASSGGTSGKQYF
j_call: TRBJ2-1; v_call: TRBV11-2; cdr3_aa: CASRKSEDYNEQFF
j_call: TRBJ1-6; v_call: TRBV9; cdr3_aa: CASSVGMVHSPLHF
j_call: TRBJ2-1; v_call: TRBV11-2; cdr3_aa: CASSLGARQGEQFF
j_call: TRBJ2-3; v_call: TRBV2; cdr3_aa: CASSDLWVPSTDTQYF
j_call: TRBJ2-2; v_call: TRBV11-2; cdr3_aa: CASSRPLGSGDTGELFF
j_call: TRBJ2-7; v_call: TRBV6-1; cdr3_aa: CASSEETQGYEQYF
j_call: TRBJ2-7; v_call: TRBV28; cdr3_aa: CASRVDRRYEQYF
j_call: TRBJ1-3; v_call: TRBV6-1; cdr3_aa: CATQQGRSSGNTIYF
j_call: TRBJ2-1; v_call: TRBV21-1; cdr3_aa: CASSGETGEFF
j_call: TRBJ1-6; v_call: TRBV7-3; cdr3_aa: CASSLSGRGQGNSPLHF